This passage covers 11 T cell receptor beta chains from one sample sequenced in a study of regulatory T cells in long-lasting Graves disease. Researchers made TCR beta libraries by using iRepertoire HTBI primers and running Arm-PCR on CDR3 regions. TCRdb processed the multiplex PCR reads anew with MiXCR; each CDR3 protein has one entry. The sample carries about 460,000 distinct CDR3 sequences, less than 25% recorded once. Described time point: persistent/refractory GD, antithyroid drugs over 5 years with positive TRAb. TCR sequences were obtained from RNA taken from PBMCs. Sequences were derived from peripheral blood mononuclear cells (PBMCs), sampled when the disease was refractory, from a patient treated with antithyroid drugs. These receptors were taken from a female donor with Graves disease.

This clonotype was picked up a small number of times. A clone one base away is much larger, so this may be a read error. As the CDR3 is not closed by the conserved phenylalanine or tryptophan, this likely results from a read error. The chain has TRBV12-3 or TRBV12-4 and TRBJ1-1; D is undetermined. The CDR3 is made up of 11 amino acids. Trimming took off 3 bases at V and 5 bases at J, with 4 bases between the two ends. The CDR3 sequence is CASSFGTEAFL. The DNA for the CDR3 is TGTGCCAGCAGTTTTGGAACTGAAGCTTTCCTT.

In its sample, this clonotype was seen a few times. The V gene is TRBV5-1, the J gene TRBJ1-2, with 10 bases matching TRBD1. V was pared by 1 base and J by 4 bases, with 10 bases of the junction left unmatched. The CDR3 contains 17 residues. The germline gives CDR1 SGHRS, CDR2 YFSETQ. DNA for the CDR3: TGCGCCAGCAGCTTGCCTTTGGGGACAGGGGCTATCTATGGCTACACCTTC. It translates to CASSLPLGTGAIYGYTF.

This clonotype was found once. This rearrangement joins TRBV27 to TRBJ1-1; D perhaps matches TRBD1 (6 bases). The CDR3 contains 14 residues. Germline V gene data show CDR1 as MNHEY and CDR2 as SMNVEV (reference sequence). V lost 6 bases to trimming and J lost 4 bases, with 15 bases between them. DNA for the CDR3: TGTGCCAGCAGGACAGGATGGTCGGGCACTGAAGCTTTCTTT. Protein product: CASRTGWSGTEAFF.

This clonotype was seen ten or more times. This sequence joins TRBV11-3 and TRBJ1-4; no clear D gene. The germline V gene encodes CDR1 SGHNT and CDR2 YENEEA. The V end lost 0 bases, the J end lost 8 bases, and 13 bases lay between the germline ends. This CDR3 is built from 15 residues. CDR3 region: CASSLDYGGGEKLFF. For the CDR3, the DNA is TGTGCCAGCAGCTTAGATTATGGAGGAGGCGAAAAACTGTTTTTT.

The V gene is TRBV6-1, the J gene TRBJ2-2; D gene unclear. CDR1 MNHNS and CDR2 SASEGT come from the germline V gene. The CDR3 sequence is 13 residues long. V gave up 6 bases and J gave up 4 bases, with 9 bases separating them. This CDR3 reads CASRPVSTGELFF. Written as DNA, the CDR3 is TGTGCCAGCAGGCCAGTTTCCACCGGGGAGCTGTTTTTT.

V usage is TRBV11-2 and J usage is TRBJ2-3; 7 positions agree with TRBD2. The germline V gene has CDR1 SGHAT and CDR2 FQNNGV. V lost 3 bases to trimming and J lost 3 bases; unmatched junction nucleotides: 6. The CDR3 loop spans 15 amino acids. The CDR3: CASSFRLGGTDTQYF. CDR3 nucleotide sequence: TGTGCCAGCAGCTTTCGGTTGGGGGGGACAGATACGCAGTATTTT.

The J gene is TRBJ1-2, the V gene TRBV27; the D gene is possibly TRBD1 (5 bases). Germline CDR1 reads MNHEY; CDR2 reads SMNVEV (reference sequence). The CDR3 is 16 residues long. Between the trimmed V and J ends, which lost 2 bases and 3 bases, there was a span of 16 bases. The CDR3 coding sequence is TGTGCCAGCAGTTTAGAGTCAGAGGGGAGAGACTATGGCTACACCTTC. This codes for CASSLESEGRDYGYTF.

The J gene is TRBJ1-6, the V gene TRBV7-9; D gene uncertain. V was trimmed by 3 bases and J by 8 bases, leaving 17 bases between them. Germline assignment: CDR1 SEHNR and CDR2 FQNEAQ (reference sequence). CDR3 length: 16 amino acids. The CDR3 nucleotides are TGTGCCAGCAGCTTTAAGGGAGGCCCCTTGGATTCACCCCTCCACTTT. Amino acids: CASSFKGGPLDSPLHF.

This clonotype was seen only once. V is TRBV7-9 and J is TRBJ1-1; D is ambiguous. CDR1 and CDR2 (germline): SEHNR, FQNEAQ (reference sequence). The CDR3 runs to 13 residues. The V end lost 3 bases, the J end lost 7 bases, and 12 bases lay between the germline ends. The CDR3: CASSLDGVGEAFF. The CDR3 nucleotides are TGTGCCAGCAGCTTGGACGGGGTCGGTGAAGCTTTCTTT.

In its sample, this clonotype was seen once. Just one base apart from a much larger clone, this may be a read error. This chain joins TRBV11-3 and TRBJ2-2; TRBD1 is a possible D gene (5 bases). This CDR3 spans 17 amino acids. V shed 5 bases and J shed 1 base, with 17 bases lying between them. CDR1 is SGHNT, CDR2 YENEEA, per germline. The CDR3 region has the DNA TGTGCCAGCAGCCCGGGTCCTCAGGGCGAGAACACCGGGGAGCTGTTTTTT. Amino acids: CASSPGPQGENTGELFF.

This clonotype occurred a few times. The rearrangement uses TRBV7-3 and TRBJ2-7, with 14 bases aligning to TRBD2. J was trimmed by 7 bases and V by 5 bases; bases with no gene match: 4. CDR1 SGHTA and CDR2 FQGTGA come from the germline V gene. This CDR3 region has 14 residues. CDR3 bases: TGTGCCAGCAGCCCGGGACTAGCGGGAGATGAGCAGTACTTC. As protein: CASSPGLAGDEQYF. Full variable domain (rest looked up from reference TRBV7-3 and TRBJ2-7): GAGVSQTPSNKVTEKGKYVELRCDPISGHTALYWYRQSLGQGPEFLIYFQGTGAADDSGLPNDRFFAVRPEGSVSTLKIQRTERGDSAVYLCASSPGLAGDEQYFGPGTRLTVT.